What follows are 23 T cell receptor beta chains derived from one specimen sequenced in a study of blood T cells in healthy people across ages. A sample-barcoded 5' primer and a J-beta primer mix were used in a second PCR of about 7 to 12 cycles. TCRdb reanalysed the 5' RACE reads using MiXCR and keeps one entry per CDR3 protein. The data hold over 1.5 million distinct CDR3 sequences, with just under 50% observed a single time. Sequenced: blood. The origin of the receptors is a woman aged 40 to 50 in good health.

The rearrangement joins TRBV4-1 to TRBJ2-7; weak D call: TRBD2 (5 bases). In germline, CDR1 is MGHRA, CDR2 YSYEKL. Trimming removed 6 bases from V and 7 bases from J, with 19 bases in between. This CDR3 region has 14 residues. Here the CDR3 reads CASRPLVGDGEQYF. CDR3 DNA sequence: TGCGCCAGCAGACCTTTGGTGGGAGACGGGGAGCAGTACTTC.

About this clonotype itself: Without the conserved terminal phenylalanine or tryptophan, this CDR3 likely stems from a read error. The chain joins TRBV6-5 to TRBJ2-3; no reliable D call. The germline V gene encodes CDR1 MNHEY and CDR2 SVGAGI. This CDR3 has 14 amino acids. The V gene lost 5 bases and the J gene lost 4 bases, with 13 bases spanning the gap. CDR3 coding DNA: TGTGCCAGCAGTCCGACCCTGGGCGCAGATACGCAGTATCTT. Its protein product is CASSPTLGADTQYL.

This clonotype has a handful of counts. The chain recombines TRBV20-1 with TRBJ1-2; D call uncertain. This CDR3 comprises 13 residues. V was cut by 6 bases and J by 0 bases, with 11 bases left in between. Germline V gives CDR1 DFQATT, CDR2 SNEGSKA (reference sequence). The CDR3 nucleotides are TGCAGTGCCATGGGCCTGACTAACTATGGCTACACCTTC. This encodes CSAMGLTNYGYTF.

CDR3 coding DNA: TGTGCCAGCAGTGAATTGAACACTGAAGCTTTCTTT. It yields the protein CASSELNTEAFF. The chain couples TRBV2 to TRBJ1-1; unclear D gene. The CDR3 has 12 residues. CDR1 and CDR2 from the germline V gene are SNHLY and FYNNEI. Trimming removed 2 bases from V and 0 bases from J, with 1 base in between.

The V call is TRBV6-2 or TRBV6-3, the J call TRBJ2-5; D uncertain. V was cut by 0 bases and J by 7 bases, with 12 bases left in between. This CDR3 is built from 14 residues. Germline CDR1 reads MNHEY; CDR2 reads SVGEGT. The CDR3 loop is CASSYSAGLWTQYF. The CDR3 DNA sequence: TGTGCCAGCAGTTACTCGGCAGGTTTGTGGACCCAGTACTTC.

In its sample, this clonotype was seen a few times. J is TRBJ2-5 and V is TRBV6-6, with D tentatively TRBD2 (6 bases). V lost 4 bases, J lost 5 bases, and 11 bases lay in between. The CDR3 has 13 residues. Germline CDR1 MNHNY, CDR2 SVGAGI (reference sequence). DNA of the CDR3: TGTGCCAGCAGTTCCGGGAGCTGGGAGACCCAGTACTTC. Amino acids: CASSSGSWETQYF.

Concerning this clonotype: Sequence at one end of the junction differs from germline and may be a read error. The chain carries TRBV12-3 or TRBV12-4 and TRBJ2-1, with a weak D call TRBD1 (5 bases). The length of the CDR3 is 14 residues. The CDR3 DNA reads as TGTGCCAGCATTTTATATCAGGGTCCCCATGAGCAGTTCTTC. Amino acids: CASILYQGPHEQFF.

The chain joins TRBV12-3 or TRBV12-4 to TRBJ2-7; 9 bases map to TRBD1. The CDR3 has 17 amino acids. Germline trimming cut 5 bases from V and 4 bases from J; bases unmatched to any gene: 15. CDR3: CASSELPGQGQGYEQYF. CDR3 bases: TGTGCCAGCAGTGAACTTCCGGGACAGGGACAGGGATACGAGCAGTACTTC.

This clonotype was observed a few times. The gene calls are TRBV20-1 and TRBJ2-1; 9 nucleotides align to TRBD2. The junction had 8 bases not matched to a gene; V was cut back by 5 bases and J by 0 bases. CDR1 and CDR2 (germline): DFQATT, SNEGSKA (reference sequence). The CDR3 spans 16 residues. This chain's CDR3 is CSAQILAGVSYNEQFF. The CDR3 bases are TGCAGTGCTCAAATACTAGCGGGTGTCTCCTACAATGAGCAGTTCTTC.

The chain recombines TRBV6-2 or TRBV6-3 with TRBJ2-4, with D possibly matching TRBD1 (6 bases). Trimming shortened V by 2 bases and J by 0 bases, and 11 bases separated the two germline ends. In germline, CDR1 is MNHEY, CDR2 SVGEGT. The CDR3 runs 16 residues. The CDR3 region has the DNA TGTGCCAGCAGTTACGCACAGGGCCAAGCCAAAAACATTCAGTACTTC. Its protein product is CASSYAQGQAKNIQYF.

The sample holds one count of this clonotype. The rearrangement links TRBV7-9 to TRBJ2-1, with D perhaps given as TRBD1 or TRBD2 (5 bases each). V was shortened by 5 bases and J by 0 bases, with 26 bases between the two germline ends. Germline V gene sequence: CDR1 SEHNR, CDR2 FQNEAQ (reference sequence). The length of the CDR3 is 20 residues. In nucleotides, the CDR3 is TGTGCCAGCAGCCCGTTTTTCTCGGGACCGGGACCCCTCTCCTACAATGAGCAGTTCTTC. It codes for CASSPFFSGPGPLSYNEQFF.

V gene TRBV9 combines with J gene TRBJ1-2; D gene unclear. Trimming took off 7 bases at V and 6 bases at J, with 13 bases between the two ends. CDR1 and CDR2 (germline): SGDLS, YYNGEE. The CDR3 is 12 amino acids. In DNA form, the CDR3 reads TGTGCCAGCGCCCAGCTCAGAGATGGCTACACCTTC. Translated, it gives CASAQLRDGYTF.

Points on this clonotype: A junction end diverges from the germline sequence, so it may reflect a read error. The chain has TRBV7-2 and TRBJ1-2, with D maybe TRBD1 (5 bases). Looked up from germline, CDR1 is SGHTA and CDR2 is FQGNSA. The CDR3 runs 16 residues. CDR3 loop: CAGSLNPRDRNYGYTF. The DNA of the CDR3 is TGTGCCGGCAGTTTAAACCCCCGGGACCGTAACTATGGCTACACCTTC.

This clonotype showed up just once. V is TRBV7-9 and J is TRBJ2-1; D is unresolved. The CDR3 contains 16 residues. The germline gives CDR1 SEHNR, CDR2 FQNEAQ (reference sequence). With 5 bases removed from V and 0 bases from J, the gap between germline ends came to 14 bases. The CDR3 nucleotides read TGTGCCAGCAGCCCTCCGACCACGAGCTCCTACAATGAGCAGTTCTTC. Protein: CASSPPTTSSYNEQFF.

About this clonotype itself: At one end, the junction sequence differs from germline, possibly due to a read error. CDR3 nucleotides: TGCATCGTTGTCCCGGCAGATACGCAGTATTTT. As protein: CIVVPADTQYF. The chain combines TRBV29-1 with TRBJ2-3; no clear D gene. Germline assignment: CDR1 SQVTM and CDR2 ANQGSEA. This CDR3 comprises 11 residues.

This clonotype appeared a single time. The chain has TRBV5-1 and TRBJ2-4; 7 bases agree with TRBD1. The CDR3 runs to 16 residues. Unmatched junction bases numbered 7, after V lost 4 bases and J lost 0 bases. Germline V gene data show CDR1 as SGHRS and CDR2 as YFSETQ. The DNA of the CDR3 is TGCGCCAGCAGCCCTGGACAGGAAATAGCCAAAAACATTCAGTACTTC. It translates to CASSPGQEIAKNIQYF. The variable domain in full, with the rest retrieved from reference TRBV5-1 and TRBJ2-4, is KAGVTQTPRYLIKTRGQQVTLSCSPISGHRSVSWYQQTPGQGLQFLFEYFSETQRNKGNFPGRFSGRQFSNSRSEMNVSTLELGDSALYLCASSPGQEIAKNIQYFGAGTRLSVL.

This chain joins TRBV6-2 or TRBV6-3 and TRBJ2-1; 9 bases line up with TRBD2. CDR1 and CDR2 (germline): MNHEY, SVGEGT. The CDR3 totals 18 residues. V trimming: 6 bases; J trimming: 0 bases; junction bases outside the gene matches: 12. The CDR3: CASSRHPSGASSYNEQFF. For the CDR3, the DNA is TGTGCCAGCAGCCGTCATCCTAGCGGGGCAAGCTCCTACAATGAGCAGTTCTTC.

The V call is TRBV3-1, the J call TRBJ2-5; D is unresolved. V lost 1 base and J lost 7, with 13 bases in between. The CDR3 has 14 amino acids. Germline V gene lookup returns CDR1 LGHDT and CDR2 YNNKEL (reference sequence). Written as DNA, the CDR3 is TGTGCCAGCAGCCAAGCGGAACGACTGGGGACCCAGTACTTC. Amino acid sequence: CASSQAERLGTQYF.

In its sample, this clonotype was seen a few times. The chain is built from TRBV24-1 and TRBJ2-1; 11 bases are a match to TRBD1. CDR1 KGHDR and CDR2 SFDVKD come from the germline V gene. J lost 0 bases, V lost 4 bases, and 4 bases had no gene match. The CDR3 is made up of 17 amino acids. The CDR3 spells CATSDRTGGSSYNEQFF. CDR3 bases: TGTGCCACCAGTGACAGGACAGGGGGCAGCTCCTACAATGAGCAGTTCTTC.

The J gene is TRBJ1-2, the V gene TRBV20-1; 7 bases line up with TRBD1. CDR3 length: 14 amino acids. From germline, CDR1 is DFQATT and CDR2 SNEGSKA (reference sequence). Losses at the gene ends were 5 bases for V and 6 bases for J; bases not matched to a gene: 12. The CDR3 bases are TGCAGTGCTGTCCGGGACAGTTTGAGCGATGGCTACACCTTC. As protein: CSAVRDSLSDGYTF.

CDR3 in amino acids: CASRIPSTDTQYF. CDR3 bases: TGTGCCAGCAGAATTCCAAGCACAGATACGCAGTATTTT. V is TRBV28 and J is TRBJ2-3; D gene unclear. Germline CDR1 MDHEN, CDR2 SYDVKM. The V end lost 6 bases, the J end lost 0 bases, and 7 bases lay between the germline ends. The CDR3 runs 13 residues.

This sequence joins TRBV6-5 and TRBJ2-5; D is possibly TRBD1 or TRBD2 (5 bases each). This CDR3 has 12 amino acids. V was shortened by 6 bases and J by 5 bases, with 10 bases between the two germline ends. Germline V gives CDR1 MNHEY, CDR2 SVGAGI. CDR3 bases: TGTGCCAGCAGGTCCTGGGGGGAGACCCAGTACTTC. Residues: CASRSWGETQYF.

V is TRBV20-1 and J is TRBJ2-1; TRBD2 is a possible D gene (5 bases). V was shortened by 2 bases and J by 7 bases, with 9 bases between the two germline ends. Looked up from germline, CDR1 is DFQATT and CDR2 is SNEGSKA (reference sequence). The CDR3 sequence is 12 residues long. This CDR3 is CSARLRGNEQFF. The CDR3 coding sequence is TGCAGTGCTAGATTGAGAGGGAATGAGCAGTTCTTC.